The present entry profiles one T cell receptor (beta chain) with its context. The antigen is not known. TCRdb processed the reads anew with MiXCR; each CDR3 protein has one entry. The sample yields about 770,000 distinct CDR3 sequences, roughly 28% seen once. The data were taken from a study of T cell repertoires in cytomegalovirus infection. Study as a whole: It was the public TCR beta signatures that indicated both CMV infection and matching HLA type. Study-wide results and caveats: HLA-C-restricted CMV clonotypes gave the most frequent clonotype in two of eight donors.

CDR1 and CDR2 from the germline V gene are SNHLY and FYNNEI. Trimming cost V 8 bases and J 1 base; bases outside gene matches: 7. The CDR3 is 14 residues long. This clonotype was sampled from a human donor in good health (CMV status not recorded). Some clones in this sample may be carry-over from other donors' samples. This specimen was cultured CD8+ T cells from PBMCs, taken from culture after CMV antigen stimulation. V gene TRBV2 combines with J gene TRBJ1-1; 7 bases agree with TRBD1. The chain's CDR3 is CASLTRGGNTEAFF. The CDR3 nucleotides are TGTGCCAGCTTAACCAGGGGGGGGAACACTGAAGCTTTCTTT. The full variable domain, its missing parts supplied by reference TRBV2 and TRBJ1-1, is EPEVTQTPSHQVTQMGQEVILRCVPISNHLYFYWYRQILGQKVEFLVSFYNNEISEKSEIFDDQFSVERPDGSNFTLKIRSTKLEDSAMYFCASLTRGGNTEAFFGQGTRLTVV.